This T cell receptor beta chain was profiled in a study of T cell responses to AZD1222 COVID-19 vaccine. Broader study findings: Across spike, vaccine-associated CD4 TCRs were found, dominant at 160-218 and 743-854.

The assay was immunoSEQ multiplex PCR, and TCRdb's table has in-frame clones only and misses some. The data hold roughly 120,000 clones, with roughly 86% observed a single time. Worth noting for this clone: The target antigen is unknown.

The source material was peripheral blood, sampled on day 0 of MenACWY control vaccination. The source of this sequence is an adult in good health.

The CDR3 here is CASSGTNTGELFF. The CDR3 DNA is TGTGCCAGCAGTGGGACGAACACCGGGGAGCTGTTTTTT. This chain uses TRBV12-3 or TRBV12-4 with TRBJ2-2, with D unresolved. This CDR3 region has 13 residues. V shed 5 bases and J shed 0 bases, with 4 bases lying between them.